This TCR beta chain comes out of a study of cytomegalovirus exposure and HLA in healthy donors. Study-level information: Both the 120 or so validation repertoires and the approximately 700 first-cohort repertoires used the same platform, as reported by a later analysis.

Profiling relied on immunoSEQ multiplex PCR, and the TCRdb table lists in-frame clones only, not all of them. The table has some 350,000 clones, approximately 90% seen once. V shed 4 bases and J shed 3 bases, with 3 bases lying between them. This CDR3 is built from 11 residues. Germline CDR1 is SGDLS and CDR2 is YYNGEE. This chain links TRBV9 with TRBJ2-3; D ambiguous. This clonotype was obtained from a woman in her twenties or thirties in good health and CMV-seropositive. What was sequenced was PBMCs. CDR3 sequence reads: CASSSTDTQYF. The CDR3 region has the DNA TGTGCCAGCAGCTCTACAGATACGCAGTATTTT. Filled out from reference TRBV9 and TRBJ2-3, the complete variable domain reads DSGVTQTPKHLITATGQRVTLRCSPRSGDLSVYWYQQSLDQGLQFLIQYYNGEERAKGNILERFSAQQFPDLHSELNLSSLELGDSALYFCASSSTDTQYFGPGTRLTVL.